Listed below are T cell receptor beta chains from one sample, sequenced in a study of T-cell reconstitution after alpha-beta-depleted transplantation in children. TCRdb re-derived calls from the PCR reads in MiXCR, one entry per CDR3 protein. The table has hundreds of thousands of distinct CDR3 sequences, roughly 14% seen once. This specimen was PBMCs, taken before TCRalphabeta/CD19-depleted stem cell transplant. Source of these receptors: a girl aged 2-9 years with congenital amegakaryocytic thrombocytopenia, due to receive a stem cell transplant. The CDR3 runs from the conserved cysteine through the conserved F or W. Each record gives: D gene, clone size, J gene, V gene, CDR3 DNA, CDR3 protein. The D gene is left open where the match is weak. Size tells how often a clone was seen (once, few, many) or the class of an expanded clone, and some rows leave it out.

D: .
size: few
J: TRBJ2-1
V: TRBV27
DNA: TGTGCCAGCAGTTTAATTTATTCCAGTTACAATGAGCAGTTCTTC
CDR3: CASSLIYSSYNEQFF

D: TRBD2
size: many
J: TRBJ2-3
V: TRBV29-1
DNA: TGCAGCGTCCCAGCGGGAGGGCCCTCAAGGCACGCAGATACGCAGTATTTT
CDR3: CSVPAGGPSRHADTQYF

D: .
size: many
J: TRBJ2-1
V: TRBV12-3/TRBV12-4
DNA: TGTGCCAGCGGATCTAGCTCCTACAATGAGCAGTTCTTC
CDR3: CASGSSSYNEQFF

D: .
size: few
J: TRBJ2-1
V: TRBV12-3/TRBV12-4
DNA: TGTGCCAGCAGGCCCCTGGGAAGGGGGGTATACAATGAGCAGTTCTTC
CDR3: CASRPLGRGVYNEQFF

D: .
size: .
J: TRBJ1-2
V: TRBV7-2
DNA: TGTGCCAGCAGCTTATGGCCTGGGGGCTACACCTTC
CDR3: CASSLWPGGYTF

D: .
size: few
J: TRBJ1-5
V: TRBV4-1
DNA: TGCGCCAGCAGCCAATTTATACTGAATCAGCCCCAGCATTTT
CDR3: CASSQFILNQPQHF

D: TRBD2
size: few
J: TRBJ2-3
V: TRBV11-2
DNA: TGTGCCAGCAGCTGGAGCGGGAGAGGCACAGATACGCAGTATTTT
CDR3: CASSWSGRGTDTQYF

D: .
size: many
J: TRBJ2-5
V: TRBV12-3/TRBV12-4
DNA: TGTGCCAGCACCTGGGGACGGGTACAAGAGACCCAGTACTTC
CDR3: CASTWGRVQETQYF

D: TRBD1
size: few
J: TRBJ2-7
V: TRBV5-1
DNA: TGCGCCAGCAGTCGAGGACAGGGCGAATCCTACGAGCAGTACTTC
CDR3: CASSRGQGESYEQYF

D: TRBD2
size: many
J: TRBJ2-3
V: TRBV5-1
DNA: TGCGCCAGCAGCTTGGGATCACTAGCGGGAGTAAATACGCAGTATTTT
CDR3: CASSLGSLAGVNTQYF

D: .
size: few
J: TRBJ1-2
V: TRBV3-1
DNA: TGTGCCAGCAGCCAGGAGGCTAGACATGACTATGGCTACACCTTC
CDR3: CASSQEARHDYGYTF

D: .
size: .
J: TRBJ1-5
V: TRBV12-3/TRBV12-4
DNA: TGTGCCAGCAGTTTAGGCGGGGTTTATAGCAATCAGCCCCAGCATTTT
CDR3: CASSLGGVYSNQPQHF

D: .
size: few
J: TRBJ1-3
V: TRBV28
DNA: TGTGCCAGCCAGTCGGGGGCCTACTCTGGAAACACCATATATTTT
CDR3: CASQSGAYSGNTIYF

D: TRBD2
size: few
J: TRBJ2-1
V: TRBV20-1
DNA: TGCAGTGCTAGAGATTCAAAGGGACTAGCGGGAGGAAATGAGCAGTTCTTC
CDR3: CSARDSKGLAGGNEQFF

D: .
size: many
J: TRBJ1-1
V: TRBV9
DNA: TGTGCCAGCAGCGTAGCGGAGGGTGGCACTGAAGCTTTCTTT
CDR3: CASSVAEGGTEAFF

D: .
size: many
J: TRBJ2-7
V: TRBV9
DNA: TGTGCCAGCAGCGTAGAATGGGGGGTTGACGAGCAGTACTTC
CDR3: CASSVEWGVDEQYF

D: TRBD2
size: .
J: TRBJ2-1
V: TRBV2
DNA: TGTGCCAGCAGTGAAGCCCTCTCCGGGACTAGGGGCTACAATGAGCAGTTCTTC
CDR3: CASSEALSGTRGYNEQFF

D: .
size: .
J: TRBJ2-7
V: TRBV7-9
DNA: TGTGCCAGCAGCTTAGCAGCGCGCTCCTACGAGCAGTACTTC
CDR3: CASSLAARSYEQYF

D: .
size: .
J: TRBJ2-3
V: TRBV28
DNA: TGTGCCAGCAGTTATCGGCATGCCACAGATACGCAGTATTTT
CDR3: CASSYRHATDTQYF

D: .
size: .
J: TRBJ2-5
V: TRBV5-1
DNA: TGCGCCAGCAGCTCAACTCCCACGACGGAGACCCAGTACTTC
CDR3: CASSSTPTTETQYF

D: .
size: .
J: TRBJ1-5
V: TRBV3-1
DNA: TGTGCCAGCAGCCAAGAGTTGCTCCAGAGGGACCGAAAATATAGCAATCAGCCCCAGCATTTT
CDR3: CASSQELLQRDRKYSNQPQHF

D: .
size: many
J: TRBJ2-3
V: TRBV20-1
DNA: TGCAGTGCCGCCCCTGGAGAGGGAGATACGCAGTATTTT
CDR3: CSAAPGEGDTQYF

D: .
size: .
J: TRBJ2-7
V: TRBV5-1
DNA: TGCGCCAGCAGCTTGGCACTGACGACCGAGCAGTACTTC
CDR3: CASSLALTTEQYF

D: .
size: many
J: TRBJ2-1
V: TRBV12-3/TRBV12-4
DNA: TGTGCCAGCAGCTACGGGACACCTTACAATGAGCAGTTCTTC
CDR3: CASSYGTPYNEQFF

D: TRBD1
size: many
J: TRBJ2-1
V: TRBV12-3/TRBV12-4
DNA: TGTGCCAGCAGTTATTCCGGGACAGGGGTCAATGAGCAGTTCTTC
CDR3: CASSYSGTGVNEQFF

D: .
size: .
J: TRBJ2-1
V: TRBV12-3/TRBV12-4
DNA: TGTGCCAGCAGTTTAGCCGGGGCGTGGTTGTTCTTC
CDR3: CASSLAGAWLFF

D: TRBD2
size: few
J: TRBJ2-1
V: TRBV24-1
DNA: TGTGCCACCAGTGATTTTAGGGCTAGCGGTTACAATGAGCAGTTCTTC
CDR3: CATSDFRASGYNEQFF

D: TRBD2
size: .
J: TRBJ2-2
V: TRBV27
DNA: TGTGCCAGCAGTGTGACGGGACTAGGCGGGGAGCTGTTTTTT
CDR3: CASSVTGLGGELFF

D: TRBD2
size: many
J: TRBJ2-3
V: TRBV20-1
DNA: TGCAGTGCTAGATCTAGCGGGAGGGGCACAGATACGCAGTATTTT
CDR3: CSARSSGRGTDTQYF

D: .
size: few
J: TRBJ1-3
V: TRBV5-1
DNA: TGCGCCAGCAGCTCCTTCTCGCTGAACTCTGGAAACACCATATATTTT
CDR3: CASSSFSLNSGNTIYF